This entry is about one T cell receptor (beta chain). Its antigen is currently unknown. The sample comes from a study of shared clonotypes between healthy human individuals. Study findings and constraints: The sampled material consisted only of blood, and tissue repertoires are likely to differ.

Method: immunoSEQ multiplex PCR; TCRdb's copy keeps in-frame clones and lacks some. Among hundreds of thousands of clones listed, under 80% were seen once. Adult donors, all healthy and HIV-negative, had no recent acute infections or vaccinations. It was into CD45RA+ naive and CD45RA-negative memory subsets that the CD4+ cells were split. Per germline, CDR1 LNHDA and CDR2 SQIVND (reference sequence). Trimming removed 1 base at V and 2 bases at J, with 9 bases between. The CDR3 length is 15 residues. Source material: memory CD4+ T cells sorted from blood. The subset here: CD45RA-negative fraction. This sequence originates from a woman aged 30 to 39 in good health. The chain joins TRBV19 to TRBJ1-5, with D unresolved. For the CDR3, the DNA is TGTGCCAGTAGTATAGCAGGATTCGGCAATCAGCCCCAGCATTTT. Translated: CASSIAGFGNQPQHF.